The sequence of this T cell receptor beta chain was determined in a study of graft-versus-host responses after intestinal transplantation. The assay was immunoSEQ multiplex PCR, and TCRdb's table has in-frame clones only and misses some. Found here are 20,000 to 25,000 clones, almost 40% of them singletons; the top ten hold about 0.7%. Germline lookup yields CDR1 SGHDN and CDR2 FVKESK. Deletions cut 1 base from V and 0 bases from J, with 13 bases between. The CDR3 totals 18 residues. Proliferating CFSE-low CD3+CD4+ and CD3+CD8+ responders were sorted after the reaction. This receptor was obtained from a human patient who received an intestinal transplant. The rearrangement uses TRBV14 and TRBJ1-6; D possibly corresponds to TRBD1 (6 bases). This specimen was alloreactive CD4+ T cells from a mixed lymphocyte reaction culture, taken before intestinal transplant. The subset is: CFSE-low proliferating T cells sorted from approximately 6-day pre-transplant mixed lymphocyte reaction (GvH or HvG direction). Here the CDR3 DNA reads TGTGCCAGCAGCCAAGCTGTCAGGGGCAGCTCCTATAATTCACCCCTCCACTTT. It yields the protein CASSQAVRGSSYNSPLHF.